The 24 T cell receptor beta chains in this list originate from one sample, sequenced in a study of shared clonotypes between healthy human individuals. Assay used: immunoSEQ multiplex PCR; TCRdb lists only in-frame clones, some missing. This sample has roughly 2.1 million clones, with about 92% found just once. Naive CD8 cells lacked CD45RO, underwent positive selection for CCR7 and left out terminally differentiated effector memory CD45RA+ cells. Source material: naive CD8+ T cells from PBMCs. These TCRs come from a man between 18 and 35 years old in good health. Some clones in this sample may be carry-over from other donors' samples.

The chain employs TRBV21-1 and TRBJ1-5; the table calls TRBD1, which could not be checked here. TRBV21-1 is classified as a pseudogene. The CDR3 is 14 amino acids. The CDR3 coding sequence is TGTGCCAGCGCGGCAGGGGGAACCAATCAGCCCCAGCATTTT. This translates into CASAAGGTNQPQHF.

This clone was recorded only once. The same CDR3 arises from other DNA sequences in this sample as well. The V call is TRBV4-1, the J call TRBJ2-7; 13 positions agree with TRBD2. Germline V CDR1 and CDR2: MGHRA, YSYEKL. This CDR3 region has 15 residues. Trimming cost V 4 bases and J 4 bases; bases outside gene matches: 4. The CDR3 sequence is CASSLRTSGSYEQYF. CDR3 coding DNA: TGCGCCAGCAGCCTTCGGACTAGCGGGAGTTACGAGCAGTACTTC.

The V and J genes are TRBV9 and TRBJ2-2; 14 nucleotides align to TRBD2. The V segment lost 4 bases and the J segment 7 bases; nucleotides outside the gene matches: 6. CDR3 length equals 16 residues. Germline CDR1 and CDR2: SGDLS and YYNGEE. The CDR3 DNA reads TGTGCCAGCAGCTCCTGGACTAGCGGGAGGAACGGGGAGCTGTTTTTT. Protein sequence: CASSSWTSGRNGELFF.

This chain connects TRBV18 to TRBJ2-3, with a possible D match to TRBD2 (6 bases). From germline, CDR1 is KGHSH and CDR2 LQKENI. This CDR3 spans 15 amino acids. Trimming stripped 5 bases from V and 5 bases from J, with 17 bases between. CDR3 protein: CASSSIGGVGDTQYF. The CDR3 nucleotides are TGTGCCAGCTCATCAATAGGAGGGGTAGGAGATACGCAGTATTTT.

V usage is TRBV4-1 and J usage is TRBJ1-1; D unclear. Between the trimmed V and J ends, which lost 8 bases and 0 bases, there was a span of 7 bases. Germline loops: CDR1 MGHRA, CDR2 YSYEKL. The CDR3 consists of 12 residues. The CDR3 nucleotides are TGCGCCAGCCGGAGTCTGAACACTGAAGCTTTCTTT. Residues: CASRSLNTEAFF.

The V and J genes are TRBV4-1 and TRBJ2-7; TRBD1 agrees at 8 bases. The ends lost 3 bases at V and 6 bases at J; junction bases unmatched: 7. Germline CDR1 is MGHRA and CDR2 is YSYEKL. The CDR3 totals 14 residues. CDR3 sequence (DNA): TGCGCCAGCAGCCACAGGACAGGGTCAAGCGAGCAGTACTTC. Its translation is CASSHRTGSSEQYF.

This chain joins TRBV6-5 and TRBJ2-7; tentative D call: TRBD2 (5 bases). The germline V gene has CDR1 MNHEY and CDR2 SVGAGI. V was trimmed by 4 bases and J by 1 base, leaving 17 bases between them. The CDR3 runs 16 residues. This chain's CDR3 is CASSSPTTTASYEQYF. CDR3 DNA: TGTGCCAGCAGTTCCCCGACTACCACTGCTTCCTACGAGCAGTACTTC.

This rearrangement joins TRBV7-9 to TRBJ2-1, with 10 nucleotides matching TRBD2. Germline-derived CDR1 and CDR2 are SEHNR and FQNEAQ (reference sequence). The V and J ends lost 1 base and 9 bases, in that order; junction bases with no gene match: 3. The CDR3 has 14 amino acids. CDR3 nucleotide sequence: TGTGCCAGCAGCTTAGTTTTAGCGGGAGGTGAGCAGTTCTTC. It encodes CASSLVLAGGEQFF.

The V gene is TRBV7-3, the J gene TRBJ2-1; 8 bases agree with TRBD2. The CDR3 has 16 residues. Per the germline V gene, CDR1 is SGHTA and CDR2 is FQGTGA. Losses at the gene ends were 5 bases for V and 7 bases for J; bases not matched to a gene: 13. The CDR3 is CASSPGLSGRVNEQFF. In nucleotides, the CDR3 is TGTGCCAGCAGCCCGGGGTTGAGCGGGAGAGTTAATGAGCAGTTCTTC.

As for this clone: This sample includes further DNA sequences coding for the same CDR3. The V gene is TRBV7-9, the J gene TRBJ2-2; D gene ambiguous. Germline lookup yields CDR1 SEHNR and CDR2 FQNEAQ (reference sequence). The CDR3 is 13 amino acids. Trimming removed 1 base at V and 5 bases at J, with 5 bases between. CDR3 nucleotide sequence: TGTGCCAGCAGCTTAGAGAGGACCGGGGAGCTGTTTTTT. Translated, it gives CASSLERTGELFF.

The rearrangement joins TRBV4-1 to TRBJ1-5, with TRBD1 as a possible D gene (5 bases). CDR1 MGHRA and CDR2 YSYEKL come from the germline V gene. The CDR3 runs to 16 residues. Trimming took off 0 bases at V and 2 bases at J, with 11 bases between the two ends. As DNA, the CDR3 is TGCGCCAGCAGCCAAGATCCCCGGGGGGGCAATCAGCCCCAGCATTTT. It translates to CASSQDPRGGNQPQHF.

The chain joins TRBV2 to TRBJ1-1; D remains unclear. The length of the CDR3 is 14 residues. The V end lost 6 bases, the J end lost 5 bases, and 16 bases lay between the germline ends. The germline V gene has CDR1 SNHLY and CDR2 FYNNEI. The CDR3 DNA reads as TGTGCCAGCAGCCCCCTCGCAGACGTGACTGAAGCTTTCTTT. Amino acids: CASSPLADVTEAFF.

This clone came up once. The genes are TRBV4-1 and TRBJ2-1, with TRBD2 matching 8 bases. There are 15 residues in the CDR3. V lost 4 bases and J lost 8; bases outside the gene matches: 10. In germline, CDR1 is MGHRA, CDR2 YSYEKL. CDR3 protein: CASSLAGSELYEQFF. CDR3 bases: TGCGCCAGCAGCCTAGCGGGATCTGAACTGTATGAGCAGTTCTTC.

The DNA for the CDR3 is TGTGCCAGCAAGGTGGCAGGGGGCGAGGTGGAGACCCAGTACTTC. It encodes CASKVAGGEVETQYF. The chain couples TRBV28 to TRBJ2-5, with 8 bases aligning to TRBD1. Germline V lookup: CDR1 MDHEN, CDR2 SYDVKM. V gave up 7 bases and J gave up 5 bases; unmatched junction bases: 12. This CDR3 contains 15 residues.

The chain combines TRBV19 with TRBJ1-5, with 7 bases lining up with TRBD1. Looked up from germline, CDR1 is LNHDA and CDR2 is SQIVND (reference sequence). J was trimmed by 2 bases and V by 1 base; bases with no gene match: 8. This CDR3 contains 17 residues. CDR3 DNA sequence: TGTGCCAGTAGTATAGCCCCCCAAGGGGGCGGCAATCAGCCCCAGCATTTT. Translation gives CASSIAPQGGGNQPQHF. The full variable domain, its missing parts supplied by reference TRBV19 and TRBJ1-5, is DGGITQSPKYLFRKEGQNVTLSCEQNLNHDAMYWYRQDPGQGLRLIYYSQIVNDFQKGDIAEGYSVSREKKESFPLTVTSAQKNPTAFYLCASSIAPQGGGNQPQHFGDGTRLSIL.

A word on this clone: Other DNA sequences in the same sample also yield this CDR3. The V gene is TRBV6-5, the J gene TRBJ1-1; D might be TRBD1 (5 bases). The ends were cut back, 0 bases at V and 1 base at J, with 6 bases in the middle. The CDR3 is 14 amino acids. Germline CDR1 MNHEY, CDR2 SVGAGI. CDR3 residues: CASSYSTGNTEAFF. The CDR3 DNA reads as TGTGCCAGCAGTTACTCAACAGGGAACACTGAAGCTTTCTTT.

CDR3 in DNA: TGTGCCAGCAGCGATGAACAGCGGTACACAGATACGCAGTATTTT. This gives the protein CASSDEQRYTDTQYF. This chain joins TRBV28 and TRBJ2-3, with D tentatively TRBD2 (5 bases). Germline V gives CDR1 MDHEN, CDR2 SYDVKM. The CDR3 contains 15 residues. Trimming cost V 6 bases and J 2 bases, with 15 bases left between them.

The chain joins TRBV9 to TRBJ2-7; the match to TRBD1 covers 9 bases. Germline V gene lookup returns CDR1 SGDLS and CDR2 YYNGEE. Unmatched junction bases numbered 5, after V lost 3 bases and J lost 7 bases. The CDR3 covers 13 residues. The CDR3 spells CASSGGQGREQYF. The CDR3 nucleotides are TGTGCCAGCAGCGGGGGACAGGGCCGGGAGCAGTACTTC.

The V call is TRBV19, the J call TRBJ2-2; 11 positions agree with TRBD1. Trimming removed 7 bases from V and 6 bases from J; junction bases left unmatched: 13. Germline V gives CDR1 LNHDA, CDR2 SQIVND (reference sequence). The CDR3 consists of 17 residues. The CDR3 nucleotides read TGTGCCAGTACCCCTATTCACGGACAGGGGGCGTCCGGGGAGCTGTTTTTT. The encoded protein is CASTPIHGQGASGELFF.

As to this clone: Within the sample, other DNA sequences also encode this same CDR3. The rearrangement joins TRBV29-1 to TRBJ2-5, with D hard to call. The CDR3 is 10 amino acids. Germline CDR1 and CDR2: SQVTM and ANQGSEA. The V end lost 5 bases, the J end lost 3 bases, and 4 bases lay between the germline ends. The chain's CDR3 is CSVLKETQYF. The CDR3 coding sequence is TGCAGCGTTTTGAAAGAGACCCAGTACTTC. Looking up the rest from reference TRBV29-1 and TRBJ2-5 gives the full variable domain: SAVISQKPSRDICQRGTSLTIQCQVDSQVTMMFWYRQQPGQSLTLIATANQGSEATYESGFVIDKFPISRPNLTFSTLTVSNMSPEDSSIYLCSVLKETQYFGPGTRLLVL.

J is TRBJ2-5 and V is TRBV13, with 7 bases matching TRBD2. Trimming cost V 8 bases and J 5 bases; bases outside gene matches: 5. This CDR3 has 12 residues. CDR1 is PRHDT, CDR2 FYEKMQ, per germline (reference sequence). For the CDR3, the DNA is TGTGCCAGCGCGGACGGGGGGGAGACCCAGTACTTC. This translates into CASADGGETQYF.

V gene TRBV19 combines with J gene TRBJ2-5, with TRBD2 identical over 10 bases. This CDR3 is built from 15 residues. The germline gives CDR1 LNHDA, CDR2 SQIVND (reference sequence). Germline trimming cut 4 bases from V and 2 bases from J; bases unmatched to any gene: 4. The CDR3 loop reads CASSTGTSVQETQYF. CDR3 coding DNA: TGTGCCAGTAGTACCGGGACTAGCGTACAAGAGACCCAGTACTTC.

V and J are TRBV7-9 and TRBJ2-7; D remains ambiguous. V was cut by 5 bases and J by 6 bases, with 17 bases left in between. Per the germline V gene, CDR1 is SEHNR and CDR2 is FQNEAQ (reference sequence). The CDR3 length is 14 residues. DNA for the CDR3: TGTGCCAGCAGCGCGGTCCGCCTAGGGCCCGAGCAGTACTTC. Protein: CASSAVRLGPEQYF. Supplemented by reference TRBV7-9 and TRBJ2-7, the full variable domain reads DTGVSQNPRHKITKRGQNVTFRCDPISEHNRLYWYRQTLGQGPEFLTYFQNEAQLEKSRLLSDRFSAERPKGSFSTLEIQRTEQGDSAMYLCASSAVRLGPEQYFGPGTRLTVT.

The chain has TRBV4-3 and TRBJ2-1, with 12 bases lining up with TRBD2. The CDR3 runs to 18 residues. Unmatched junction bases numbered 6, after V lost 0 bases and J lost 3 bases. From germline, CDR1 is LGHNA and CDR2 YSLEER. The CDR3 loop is CASSQDVATSGGYNEQFF. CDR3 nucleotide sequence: TGCGCCAGCAGCCAAGATGTGGCGACTAGCGGGGGCTACAATGAGCAGTTCTTC.